This TCR beta chain was documented in a study of identical twins. With template switching, a universal primer site was added, and the cDNA carried unique molecular identifiers. One entry per CDR3 protein, called by TCRdb with MiXCR from the 5' RACE reads. The sample shows 450,000 to 650,000 distinct CDR3 sequences, over 8.5% of them seen only once. Donors were all healthy Caucasians. The CDR3 length is 16 residues. The J segment lost 1 base and the V segment lost 5 bases, leaving 7 bases of the junction unmatched. CDR1 is MNHNS and CDR2 is SASEGT in the germline V gene. These data also featured in a second study, about yellow fever vaccine responses in identical twins. That study adds: Twins reportedly had a vaccine T cell response that seemed partly convergent, partly personalized.

The chain combines TRBV6-1 with TRBJ2-7; 11 bases agree with TRBD2. The clonotype comes from a woman younger than 30 in good health. Specimen: PBMCs. CDR3 DNA sequence: TGTGCCAGCAGTACCGCAGGGACTAGCGGATCCTACGAGCAGTACTTC. This codes for CASSTAGTSGSYEQYF.